This T cell receptor (beta chain) was obtained from a study of PD-1 blockade in classical Hodgkin lymphoma. Findings of the study overall: Newly diagnosed patients were reported to exhibit reduced baseline TCR diversity relative to healthy donors.

This CDR3 spans 14 amino acids. Germline V gene data show CDR1 as SGHVS and CDR2 as FQNEAQ. The ends were cut back, 0 bases at V and 8 bases at J, with 11 bases in the middle. As to this clone: Its specificity is not known.

Time point indicated: cycle 4 day 1 (C4D1), after 6 weeks of nivolumab. In every patient, relapse followed autologous stem cell transplantation, while exposure to brentuximab vedotin differed. Only in-frame clones appear in the TCRdb table, and some are missing; sequencing was by immunoSEQ multiplex PCR. The sample contains some 93,000 clones, 83% of which appear only once. The clonotype originates from a human donor with classical Hodgkin lymphoma. The J gene is TRBJ2-1, the V gene TRBV7-8; the D is unclear. The sample here was peripheral blood mononuclear cells (PBMCs), taken before the fourth cycle of nivolumab. CDR3: CASSLAQVIDEQFF. CDR3 bases: TGTGCCAGCAGCTTAGCCCAGGTGATCGATGAGCAGTTCTTC.